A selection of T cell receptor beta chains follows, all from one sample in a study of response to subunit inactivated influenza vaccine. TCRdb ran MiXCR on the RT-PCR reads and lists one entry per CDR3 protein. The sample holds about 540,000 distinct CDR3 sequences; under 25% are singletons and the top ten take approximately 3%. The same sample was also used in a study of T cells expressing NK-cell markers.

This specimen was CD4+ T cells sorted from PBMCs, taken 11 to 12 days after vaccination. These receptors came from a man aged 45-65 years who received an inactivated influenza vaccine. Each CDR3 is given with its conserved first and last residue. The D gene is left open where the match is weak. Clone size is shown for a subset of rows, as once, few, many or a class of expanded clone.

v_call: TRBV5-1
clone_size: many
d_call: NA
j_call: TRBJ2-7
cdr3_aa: CASSLRPQSYEQYF
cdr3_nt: TGCGCCAGCAGCTTGAGGCCTCAAAGCTACGAGCAGTACTTC

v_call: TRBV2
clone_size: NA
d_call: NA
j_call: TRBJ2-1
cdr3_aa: CASSEWAEQFF
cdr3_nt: TGTGCCAGCAGTGAGTGGGCTGAGCAGTTCTTC

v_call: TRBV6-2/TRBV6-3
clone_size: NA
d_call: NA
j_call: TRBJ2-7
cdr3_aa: CASSYSNIGSSYEQYF
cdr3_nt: TGTGCCAGCAGTTACTCGAATATTGGGAGCTCCTACGAGCAGTACTTC

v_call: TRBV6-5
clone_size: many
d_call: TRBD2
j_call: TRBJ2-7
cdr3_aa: CASSLTSGRASEQYF
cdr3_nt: TGTGCCAGCAGTTTAACTAGCGGGAGGGCCTCCGAGCAGTACTTC

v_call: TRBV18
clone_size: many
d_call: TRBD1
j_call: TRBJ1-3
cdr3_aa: CASSPRDSGNTIYF
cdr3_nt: TGTGCCAGCTCACCACGGGACAGTGGAAACACCATATATTTT

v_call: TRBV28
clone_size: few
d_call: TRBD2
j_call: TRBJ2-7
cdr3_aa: CASSFPAGVRYEQYF
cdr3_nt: TGTGCCAGCAGTTTTCCGGCGGGGGTCAGATACGAGCAGTACTTC

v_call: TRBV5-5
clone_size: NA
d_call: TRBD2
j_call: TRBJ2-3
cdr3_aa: CASSSSGVNTQYF
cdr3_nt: TGTGCCAGCAGCTCAAGCGGGGTAAATACGCAGTATTTT

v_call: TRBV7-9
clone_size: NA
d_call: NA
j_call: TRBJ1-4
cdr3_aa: CASSSGPSPNEKLFF
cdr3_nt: TGTGCCAGCAGCTCGGGGCCCTCCCCCAATGAAAAACTGTTTTTT

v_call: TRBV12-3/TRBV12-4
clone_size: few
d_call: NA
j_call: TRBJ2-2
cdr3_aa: CASRTSVSGELFF
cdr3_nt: TGTGCCAGCAGAACTAGTGTGTCCGGGGAGCTGTTTTTT

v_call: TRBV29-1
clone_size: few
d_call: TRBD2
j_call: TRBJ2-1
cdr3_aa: CSASAYLGGNEQFF
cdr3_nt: TGCAGCGCCTCGGCTTACTTGGGAGGGAATGAGCAGTTCTTC

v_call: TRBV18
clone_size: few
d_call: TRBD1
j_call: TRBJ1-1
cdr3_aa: CASSSNTGGRGSTEAFF
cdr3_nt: TGTGCCAGCTCATCGAATACAGGGGGCAGGGGTAGCACTGAAGCTTTCTTT

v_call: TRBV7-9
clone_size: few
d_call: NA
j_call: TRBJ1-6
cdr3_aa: CASSLGSGTNSPLHF
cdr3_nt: TGTGCCAGCAGCTTAGGGTCCGGGACTAATTCACCCCTCCACTTT

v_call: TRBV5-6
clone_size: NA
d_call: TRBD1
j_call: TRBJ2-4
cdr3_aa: CASSSDRKNIQYF
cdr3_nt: TGTGCCAGCAGCTCGGACAGGAAAAACATTCAGTACTTC

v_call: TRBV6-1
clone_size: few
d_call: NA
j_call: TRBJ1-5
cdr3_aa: CASSSAKNQPQHF
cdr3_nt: TGTGCCAGCAGCTCAGCCAAGAATCAGCCCCAGCATTTT

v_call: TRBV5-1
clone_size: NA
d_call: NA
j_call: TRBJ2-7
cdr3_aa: CASSLWGQSFDEQYF
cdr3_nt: TGCGCCAGCAGCTTGTGGGGACAAAGTTTTGACGAGCAGTACTTC

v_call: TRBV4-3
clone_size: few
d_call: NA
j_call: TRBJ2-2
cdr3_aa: CASSQRGGPGELFF
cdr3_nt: TGCGCCAGCAGCCAACGTGGGGGGCCCGGGGAGCTGTTTTTT

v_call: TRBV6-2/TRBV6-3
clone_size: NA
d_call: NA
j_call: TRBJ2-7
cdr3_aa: CASSYSLTSGTWSYEQYF
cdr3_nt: TGTGCCAGCAGTTACTCGCTCACCTCCGGGACATGGTCCTACGAGCAGTACTTC

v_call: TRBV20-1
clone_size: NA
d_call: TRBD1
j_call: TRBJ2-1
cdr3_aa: CSANRDRPYNEQFF
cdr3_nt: TGCAGTGCAAACCGGGACAGGCCTTACAATGAGCAGTTCTTC

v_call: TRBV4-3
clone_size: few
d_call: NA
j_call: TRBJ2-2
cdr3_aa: CASSQGPGRPRVTGELFF
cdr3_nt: TGCGCCAGCAGCCAAGGACCTGGACGGCCACGAGTCACCGGGGAGCTGTTTTTT

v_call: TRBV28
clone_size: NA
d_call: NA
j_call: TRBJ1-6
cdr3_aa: CASSLPDRTNSPLHF
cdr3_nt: TGTGCCAGCAGTTTACCGGACAGAACAAATTCACCCCTCCACTTT

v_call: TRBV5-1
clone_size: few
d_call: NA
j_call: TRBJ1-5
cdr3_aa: CASSLGGGRNQPQHF
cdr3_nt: TGCGCCAGCAGCTTGGGGGGGGGAAGGAATCAGCCCCAGCATTTT

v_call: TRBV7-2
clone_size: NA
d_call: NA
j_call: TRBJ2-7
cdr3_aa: CASSRMNYEQYF
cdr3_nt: TGTGCCAGCAGCCGTATGAACTACGAGCAGTACTTC

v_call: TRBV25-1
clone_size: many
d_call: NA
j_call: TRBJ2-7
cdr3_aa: CASRAAASYEQYF
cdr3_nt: TGTGCCAGCAGAGCGGCCGCCTCCTACGAGCAGTACTTC

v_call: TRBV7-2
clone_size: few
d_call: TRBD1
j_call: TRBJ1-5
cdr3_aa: CASSLRNRGEEPQHF
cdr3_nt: TGTGCCAGCAGCTTACGGAACAGGGGTGAGGAGCCCCAGCATTTT

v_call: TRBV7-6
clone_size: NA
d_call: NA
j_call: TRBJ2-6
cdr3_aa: CASSLGQVSGANVLTF
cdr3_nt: TGTGCCAGCAGCTTAGGGCAGGTCTCTGGGGCCAACGTCCTGACTTTC

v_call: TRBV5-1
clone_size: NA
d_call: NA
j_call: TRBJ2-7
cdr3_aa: CASSPGDPGNEQYF
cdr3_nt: TGCGCCAGCAGCCCGGGGGACCCTGGCAACGAGCAGTACTTC

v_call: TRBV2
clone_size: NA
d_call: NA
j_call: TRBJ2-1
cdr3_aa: CATSGDRYNEQFF
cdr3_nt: TGTGCCACCTCAGGGGACCGATACAATGAGCAGTTCTTC

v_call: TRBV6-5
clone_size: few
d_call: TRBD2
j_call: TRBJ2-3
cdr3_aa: CASSYGTSWSTDTQYF
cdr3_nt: TGTGCCAGCAGTTATGGGACTAGTTGGTCGACAGATACGCAGTATTTT

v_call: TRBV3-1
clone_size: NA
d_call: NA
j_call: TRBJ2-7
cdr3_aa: CASSQGREQYF
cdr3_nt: TGTGCCAGCAGCCAAGGGAGGGAGCAGTACTTC

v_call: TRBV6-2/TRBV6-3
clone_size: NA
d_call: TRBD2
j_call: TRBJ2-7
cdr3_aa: CASSHLAGSSYEQYF
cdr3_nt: TGTGCCAGCAGCCATCTAGCGGGGAGCTCCTACGAGCAGTACTTC

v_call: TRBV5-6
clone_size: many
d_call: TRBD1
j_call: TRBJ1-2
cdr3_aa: CASSSPDRAGRGYTF
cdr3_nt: TGTGCCAGCAGCTCGCCGGACAGGGCGGGTCGTGGCTACACCTTC

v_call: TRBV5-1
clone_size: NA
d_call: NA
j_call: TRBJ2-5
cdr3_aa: CASSLVRLGSSQETQYF
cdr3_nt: TGCGCCAGCAGCCTGGTGCGGTTGGGGTCGAGCCAAGAGACCCAGTACTTC

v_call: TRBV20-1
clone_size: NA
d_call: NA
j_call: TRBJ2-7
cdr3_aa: CSASSARRGSYEQYF
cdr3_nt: TGCAGTGCCTCATCAGCACGGCGAGGGTCCTACGAGCAGTACTTC

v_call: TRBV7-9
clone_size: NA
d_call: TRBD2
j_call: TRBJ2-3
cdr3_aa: CVSSATSGSTDTQYF
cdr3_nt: TGTGTCAGCAGCGCCACTAGCGGGAGCACAGATACGCAGTATTTT

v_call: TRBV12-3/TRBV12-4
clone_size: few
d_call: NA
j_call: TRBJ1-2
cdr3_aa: CASGDTPYGYTF
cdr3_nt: TGTGCCAGCGGGGACACCCCCTATGGCTACACCTTC

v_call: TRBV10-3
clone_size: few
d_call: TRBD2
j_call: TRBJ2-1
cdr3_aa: CAISDASGRARNEQFF
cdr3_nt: TGTGCCATCAGTGACGCTAGCGGGAGGGCCCGCAATGAGCAGTTCTTC

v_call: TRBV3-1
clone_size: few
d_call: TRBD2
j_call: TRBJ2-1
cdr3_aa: CASSLFGTSGYNEQFF
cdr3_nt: TGTGCCAGCAGCCTCTTCGGGACTAGCGGGTACAATGAGCAGTTCTTC

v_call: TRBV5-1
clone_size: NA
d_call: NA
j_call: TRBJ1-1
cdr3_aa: CASSLAYQGGTEAFF
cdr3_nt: TGCGCCAGCAGCTTGGCCTATCAGGGCGGCACTGAAGCTTTCTTT

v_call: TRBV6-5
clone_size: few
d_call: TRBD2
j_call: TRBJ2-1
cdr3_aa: CASSYGTGGHSNEQFF
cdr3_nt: TGTGCCAGCAGTTACGGGACGGGGGGGCATTCCAATGAGCAGTTCTTC

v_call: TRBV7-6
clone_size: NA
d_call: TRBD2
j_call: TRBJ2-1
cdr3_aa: CASRRTSGPNEQFF
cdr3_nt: TGTGCCAGCCGAAGGACTAGCGGTCCCAATGAGCAGTTCTTC

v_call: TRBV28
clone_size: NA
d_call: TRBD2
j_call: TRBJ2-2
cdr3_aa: CATYRGGGRTGELFF
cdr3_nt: TGTGCCACCTATCGCGGGGGAGGCCGAACCGGGGAGCTGTTTTTT